These T cell receptor beta chains were read from a single sample in a study of blood T cells in healthy people across ages. TCRdb called the 5' RACE reads again in MiXCR, with one record for every CDR3 protein. The repertoire holds approximately 1.5 million distinct CDR3 sequences, with approximately 43% as singletons. Specimen: blood. Every receptor here comes from a woman aged 18-35 years in good health. Each CDR3 is given with its conserved first and last residue. Clone size is given for some rows only: seen once, a few or many times, or a class if the clone is expanded.

v_gene	j_gene	abundance	CDR3aa
TRBV5-1	TRBJ2-7	NA	CASSLTSGRPGEQYF
TRBV28	TRBJ2-7	few	CAIGGGVLYGQYF
TRBV10-3	TRBJ2-7	NA	CAIRLDRGPREQYF
TRBV20-1	TRBJ2-5	NA	CSATRELGETQYF
TRBV4-3	TRBJ1-2	NA	CASSQDRPGGYTF
TRBV20-1	TRBJ1-2	NA	CSAPVWEGYYGYTF
TRBV6-5	TRBJ1-1	NA	CASVGGTEAFF
TRBV9	TRBJ2-3	NA	CASSSMGGPDTQYF
TRBV6-5	TRBJ2-3	few	CASSYSRGLSTDTQYF
TRBV6-2/TRBV6-3	TRBJ2-3	NA	CASSYSDSWRDVDTQYF
TRBV6-2/TRBV6-3	TRBJ2-7	NA	CASSYGQDRQYF
TRBV5-1	TRBJ1-1	once	CASSLDHAGRAEAFF
TRBV5-6	TRBJ2-7	NA	CASSLETAGTYEQYF
TRBV6-2/TRBV6-3	TRBJ1-4	NA	CASSYGGQNEKLFF
TRBV7-3	TRBJ2-3	few	CAISSGLSTGTQYF
TRBV4-2	TRBJ2-3	few	CASSQVGRASTDTQYF
TRBV6-1	TRBJ2-1	NA	CASRLRGGSYNEQFF